The 13 T cell receptor beta chains below were found in one sample sequenced in a study of cytomegalovirus exposure and HLA in healthy donors. It was with 60 Vbeta and 13 Jbeta primers that the PCR ran. Some clones are missing from TCRdb's copy, which holds only in-frame ones; the method was immunoSEQ multiplex PCR. The sample has a few hundred thousand clones, about 83% seen once; the top ten hold approximately 1.5%. Sequences were obtained from PBMCs. The origin of the receptors is a girl between 10 and 17 years old in good health and CMV-seronegative.

CDR3 in DNA: TGTGCCAGTAGTATAGGGACTCCCTATGGCTACACCTTC. As protein: CASSIGTPYGYTF. This chain links TRBV19 with TRBJ1-2; D gene unclear. The CDR3 spans 13 residues. Germline V gene data show CDR1 as LNHDA and CDR2 as SQIVND (reference sequence). V lost 1 base and J 4 bases, leaving 7 bases between the germline ends.

The chain joins TRBV28 to TRBJ1-1; the D gene is possibly TRBD1 (6 bases). CDR1 is MDHEN, CDR2 SYDVKM, per germline. CDR3 length equals 14 residues. Deletions cut 7 bases from V and 1 base from J, with 13 bases between. CDR3 sequence reads: CASTLGHSNTEAFF. The DNA of the CDR3 is TGTGCCAGCACCCTGGGACACTCGAACACTGAAGCTTTCTTT.

The V and J genes are TRBV19 and TRBJ2-3, with a possible D match to TRBD1 (6 bases). Germline-derived CDR1 and CDR2 are LNHDA and SQIVND (reference sequence). This CDR3 spans 15 amino acids. V lost 10 bases, J lost 2 bases, and 19 bases lay in between. CDR3 nucleotides: TGTGCCACCACGGACAGTGGCCGAGCCACAGATACGCAGTATTTT. Residues: CATTDSGRATDTQYF.

This chain links TRBV27 with TRBJ1-1; D unresolved. CDR3 length: 15 residues. Germline loops: CDR1 MNHEY, CDR2 SMNVEV (reference sequence). Between the trimmed V and J ends, which lost 3 bases and 3 bases, there was a span of 14 bases. The CDR3 loop reads CASSFGREIDTEAFF. CDR3 DNA: TGTGCCAGCAGTTTCGGAAGGGAGATAGACACTGAAGCTTTCTTT.

The V call is TRBV7-8, the J call TRBJ1-6; the D gene is possibly TRBD1 (5 bases). The CDR3 extends over 15 amino acids. The V gene's germline CDR1 is SGHVS and CDR2 FQNEAQ. Trimming shortened V by 3 bases and J by 4 bases, and 10 bases separated the two germline ends. This CDR3 is CASSFESGYNSPLHF. CDR3 DNA: TGTGCCAGCAGCTTCGAGTCAGGGTATAATTCACCCCTCCACTTT.

This chain joins TRBV19 and TRBJ2-3, with D hard to call. Germline CDR1 is LNHDA and CDR2 is SQIVND (reference sequence). This CDR3 region has 14 residues. V shed 4 bases and J shed 0 bases, with 8 bases lying between them. The CDR3 loop is CASSRAESTDTQYF. The CDR3 nucleotides are TGTGCCAGTAGTAGGGCAGAAAGCACAGATACGCAGTATTTT. The full variable domain, rest sourced from reference TRBV19 and TRBJ2-3, is DGGITQSPKYLFRKEGQNVTLSCEQNLNHDAMYWYRQDPGQGLRLIYYSQIVNDFQKGDIAEGYSVSREKKESFPLTVTSAQKNPTAFYLCASSRAESTDTQYFGPGTRLTVL.

The V and J genes are TRBV14 and TRBJ2-5; the D gene is possibly TRBD1 (5 bases). The V and J ends lost 6 bases and 4 bases respectively, with 9 bases between them. This CDR3 has 12 residues. Germline CDR1 SGHDN, CDR2 FVKESK. Here the CDR3 reads CASSPQGETQYF. CDR3 sequence (DNA): TGTGCCAGCAGTCCCCAGGGAGAGACCCAGTACTTC. Full variable domain (remainder filled in from reference TRBV14 and TRBJ2-5): EAGVTQFPSHSVIEKGQTVTLRCDPISGHDNLYWYRRVMGKEIKFLLHFVKESKQDESGMPNNRFLAERTGGTYSTLKVQPAELEDSGVYFCASSPQGETQYFGPGTRLLVL.

The chain employs TRBV29-1 and TRBJ2-7; a weak D match, TRBD1 (6 bases). Trimming removed 7 bases from V and 3 bases from J, with 13 bases in between. Germline V gene sequence: CDR1 SQVTM, CDR2 ANQGSEA. CDR3 length: 12 residues. The CDR3 nucleotides are TGCAGCGCGACAGGCCGGAACTACGAGCAGTACTTC. It yields the protein CSATGRNYEQYF.

Concerning this clone: The same CDR3 is also encoded by other DNA sequences in this sample. CDR3 bases: TGTGCCAGTAGTATTCCCTTCCGACGGAGCTATGGCTACACCTTC. It codes for CASSIPFRRSYGYTF. The V gene is TRBV19, the J gene TRBJ1-2; D remains ambiguous. Germline V gene sequence: CDR1 LNHDA, CDR2 SQIVND (reference sequence). Between the trimmed V and J ends, which lost 3 bases and 4 bases, there was a span of 15 bases. This CDR3 comprises 15 residues.

V gene TRBV29-1 combines with J gene TRBJ2-7, with TRBD1 identical over 10 bases. Trimming took 8 bases from V and 7 from J; bases not matched to a gene: 11. The germline V gene encodes CDR1 SQVTM and CDR2 ANQGSEA. This CDR3 is 13 amino acids long. The CDR3 reads CSFVRDRGREQYF. In DNA form, the CDR3 reads TGCAGCTTCGTCCGGGACAGGGGACGAGAGCAGTACTTC.

Written as DNA, the CDR3 is TGTGCCAGCAGTCAACCGGGACAGGGGAACGAAAAACTGTTTTTT. This encodes CASSQPGQGNEKLFF. The V and J genes are TRBV6-5 and TRBJ1-4; TRBD1 agrees at 10 bases. Germline-derived CDR1 and CDR2 are MNHEY and SVGAGI. This CDR3 is 15 amino acids long. V dropped 5 bases and J dropped 8; count of bases not matched to a gene: 8.

This clone was observed a single time. The chain combines TRBV5-1 with TRBJ2-1; 9 bases line up with TRBD1. The CDR3 consists of 15 residues. V gave up 0 bases and J gave up 4 bases; unmatched junction bases: 2. CDR1 SGHRS and CDR2 YFSETQ come from the germline V gene. The CDR3 DNA reads TGCGCCAGCAGCTTGGGACAGGGGGTTTACAATGAGCAGTTCTTC. Protein: CASSLGQGVYNEQFF.

The chain combines TRBV6-1 with TRBJ2-1; TRBD1 agrees at 7 bases. J was trimmed by 4 bases and V by 3 bases; bases with no gene match: 6. The CDR3 runs 15 residues. Germline V CDR1 and CDR2: MNHNS, SASEGT. CDR3 in DNA: TGTGCCAGCAGTGATGGGACAGCCTCATACAATGAGCAGTTCTTC. Its protein is CASSDGTASYNEQFF.